Shown below are 19 T cell receptor beta chains from a single sample sequenced in a study of lymphopenia after photon versus proton radiotherapy. Repertoires were generated with immunoSEQ multiplex PCR, while TCRdb's copy carries only in-frame clones and drops some. The top ten hold 2.9% of the sample, which has tens of thousands of clones, around 85% seen once. The material was peripheral blood, obtained from a patient treated with photon-based radiotherapy. These receptor sequences come from a man aged 50 to 60 with gastric cancer.

CDR3 in DNA: TGTGCCAGTACCCTCAGTTGGGGGCCGCAGATAAACACCATATATTTT. Protein: CASTLSWGPQINTIYF. J is TRBJ1-3 and V is TRBV19; weak D call: TRBD1 (6 bases). Germline loops: CDR1 LNHDA, CDR2 SQIVND (reference sequence). Trimming pared 7 bases from V and 6 bases from J, leaving 22 bases between. The length of the CDR3 is 16 residues.

This clone was counted only a few times. The rearrangement joins TRBV5-1 to TRBJ2-7, with no clear D. Trimming left V 0 bases short and J 4 bases short, with 5 bases between. CDR3 length: 12 amino acids. Germline assignment: CDR1 SGHRS and CDR2 YFSETQ. The CDR3 coding sequence is TGCGCCAGCAGCTTGGTTAGTTACGAGCAGTACTTC. It codes for CASSLVSYEQYF.

This chain links TRBV27 with TRBJ2-5; 10 nucleotides line up with TRBD1. This CDR3 has 14 amino acids. V was clipped by 8 bases and J by 4 bases; unmatched bases: 7. Germline CDR1 reads MNHEY; CDR2 reads SMNVEV (reference sequence). CDR3 sequence (DNA): TGTGCCAGCGGAAGACAGGGGGCTGGAGAGACCCAGTACTTC. Translation: CASGRQGAGETQYF.

This clone was observed once. The chain is built from TRBV18 and TRBJ2-4; the D gene is possibly TRBD1 (5 bases). The CDR3 spans 15 residues. V lost 0 bases and J 4 bases, leaving 10 bases between the germline ends. Germline V gene lookup returns CDR1 KGHSH and CDR2 LQKENI. CDR3 DNA: TGTGCCAGCTCACCACCGGGTAGGGGTAAAAACATTCAGTACTTC. It codes for CASSPPGRGKNIQYF.

The chain employs TRBV7-2 and TRBJ2-3; 10 positions match TRBD2. This CDR3 has 14 amino acids. Germline V gene lookup returns CDR1 SGHTA and CDR2 FQGNSA. J gave up 4 bases and V 6 bases, and 4 bases lay outside the gene matches. The CDR3 sequence is CASRYLAGADTQYF. The CDR3 coding sequence is TGTGCCAGCAGATATCTAGCGGGAGCAGATACGCAGTATTTT.

The J gene is TRBJ2-7, the V gene TRBV18; D is unresolved. Between the trimmed V and J ends, which lost 0 bases and 2 bases, there was a span of 8 bases. Germline values: CDR1 KGHSH, CDR2 LQKENI. The CDR3 has 14 amino acids. The CDR3 DNA reads as TGTGCCAGCTCACCACCCGGCAAGACCTACGAGCAGTACTTC. Protein sequence: CASSPPGKTYEQYF. The variable domain in full, completed from reference TRBV18 and TRBJ2-7, reads NAGVMQNPRHLVRRRGQEARLRCSPMKGHSHVYWYRQLPEEGLKFMVYLQKENIIDESGMPKERFSAEFPKEGPSILRIQQVVRGDSAAYFCASSPPGKTYEQYFGPGTRLTVT.

The CDR3 loop reads CASTLDAALPNTEAFF. The CDR3, as DNA: TGTGCCAGTACCCTCGACGCGGCCCTCCCAAACACTGAAGCTTTCTTT. This sequence joins TRBV19 and TRBJ1-1; D is unclear. Germline lookup yields CDR1 LNHDA and CDR2 SQIVND (reference sequence). Trimming stripped 7 bases from V and 2 bases from J, with 20 bases between. The CDR3 is 16 amino acids.

This chain joins TRBV25-1 and TRBJ1-5; tentative D call: TRBD1 (6 bases). V lost 6 bases and J 5 bases, leaving 20 bases between the germline ends. From germline, CDR1 is MGHDK and CDR2 SYGVNS. The CDR3 spans 16 residues. The CDR3, as DNA: TGTGCCAGCAGCGAGGCAGGACAGCCGCTCTATCAGCCCCAGCATTTT. It is translated as CASSEAGQPLYQPQHF.

The rearrangement uses TRBV11-1 and TRBJ2-7, with 9 bases aligning to TRBD2. The CDR3 has 15 amino acids. J lost 3 bases, V lost 5 bases, and 8 bases had no gene match. From germline, CDR1 is SGHAT and CDR2 FQDESV (reference sequence). The CDR3 coding sequence is TGTGCCAGCAGCCAAGCCCTAGCGGGGTACTACGAGCAGTACTTC. This encodes CASSQALAGYYEQYF.

This clone has just one count. The chain recombines TRBV5-1 with TRBJ2-2; D gene uncertain. CDR1 is SGHRS and CDR2 is YFSETQ in the germline V gene. There are 13 residues in the CDR3. Deletions cut 1 base from V and 6 bases from J, with 7 bases between. In DNA, the CDR3 is TGCGCCAGCAGCTTGATAGTCTCCGGGGAGCTGTTTTTT. It translates to CASSLIVSGELFF.

V gene TRBV18 combines with J gene TRBJ2-5; 8 bases match TRBD1. V lost 1 base, J lost 2 bases, and 6 bases stayed unmatched. Germline CDR1 reads KGHSH; CDR2 reads LQKENI. CDR3 size: 16 residues. The DNA for the CDR3 is TGTGCCAGCTCACCACGCCGACAGGGGACTCAAGAGACCCAGTACTTC. This sequence encodes CASSPRRQGTQETQYF.

The chain is built from TRBV7-9 and TRBJ1-2; D remains unclear. The V end lost 10 bases, the J end lost 14 bases, and 11 bases lay between the germline ends. CDR1 SEHNR and CDR2 FQNEAQ come from the germline V gene (reference sequence). The CDR3 spans 8 residues. DNA for the CDR3: TGTGCCATGGGTTCCGGGACCTTC. Its translation is CAMGSGTF. Full variable domain (outside the CDR3, taken from reference TRBV7-9 and TRBJ1-2): DTGVSQNPRHKITKRGQNVTFRCDPISEHNRLYWYRQTLGQGPEFLTYFQNEAQLEKSRLLSDRFSAERPKGSFSTLEIQRTEQGDSAMYLCAMGSGTFGSGTRLTVV.

This chain uses TRBV19 with TRBJ1-1; possible D gene TRBD1, 6 bases. The V end was cut by 4 bases, the J end by 6 bases, with 18 bases between. The CDR3 extends over 15 amino acids. Germline V gene sequence: CDR1 LNHDA, CDR2 SQIVND (reference sequence). The CDR3 nucleotides are TGTGCCAGTAGTAAACAGGAGGGGGGTTTTGCTGAAGCTTTCTTT. The encoded protein is CASSKQEGGFAEAFF. The full variable domain, with the rest looked up from reference TRBV19 and TRBJ1-1, is DGGITQSPKYLFRKEGQNVTLSCEQNLNHDAMYWYRQDPGQGLRLIYYSQIVNDFQKGDIAEGYSVSREKKESFPLTVTSAQKNPTAFYLCASSKQEGGFAEAFFGQGTRLTVV.

The gene calls are TRBV11-2 and TRBJ2-1; D might be TRBD1 or TRBD2, each matching 5 bases. CDR3 length: 16 amino acids. Germline CDR1 and CDR2: SGHAT and FQNNGV. V shed 1 base and J shed 1 base, with 11 bases lying between them. The DNA of the CDR3 is TGTGCCAGCAGCTTAGTTGGGGGTCCTTCCTACAATGAGCAGTTCTTC. Translating gives CASSLVGGPSYNEQFF. The complete variable domain, with remaining parts taken from reference TRBV11-2 and TRBJ2-1, reads EAGVAQSPRYKIIEKRQSVAFWCNPISGHATLYWYQQILGQGPKLLIQFQNNGVVDDSQLPKDRFSAERLKGVDSTLKIQPAKLEDSAVYLCASSLVGGPSYNEQFFGPGTRLTVL.

J is TRBJ1-1 and V is TRBV5-1, with 7 bases matching TRBD1. Germline-derived CDR1 and CDR2 are SGHRS and YFSETQ. Trimming cost V 4 bases and J 3 bases; bases outside gene matches: 15. The CDR3 is 17 residues long. CDR3 region: CASSRVLTGTEDTEAFF. As DNA, the CDR3 is TGCGCCAGCAGCCGCGTTTTGACAGGGACGGAGGACACTGAAGCTTTCTTT.

The J gene is TRBJ2-7, the V gene TRBV10-2; 13 bases line up with TRBD2. This CDR3 comprises 17 residues. V lost 6 bases to trimming and J lost 0 bases; unmatched junction nucleotides: 8. Germline CDR1 and CDR2: WSHSY and SAAADI. CDR3 protein: CASRRLAGGKYSYEQYF. Written as DNA, the CDR3 is TGCGCCAGCAGGAGACTAGCGGGAGGCAAATACTCCTACGAGCAGTACTTC.

CDR3 nucleotide sequence: TGTGCCAGCAGTGAACTCAGGGGGCAGACCGGGGAGCTGTTTTTT. Encoded protein: CASSELRGQTGELFF. J is TRBJ2-2 and V is TRBV2; 8 nucleotides align to TRBD1. This CDR3 region has 15 residues. With 2 bases clipped from V and 5 bases from J, the junction kept 4 bases outside the gene matches. Per germline, CDR1 SNHLY and CDR2 FYNNEI.

V usage is TRBV5-6 and J usage is TRBJ2-5, with D possibly being TRBD1 (7 bases). V lost 0 bases to trimming and J lost 2 bases, with 14 bases between them. The CDR3 consists of 16 residues. Germline CDR1 is SGHDT and CDR2 is YYEEEE. The CDR3 is CASSLGRDRLQETQYF. The CDR3 DNA follows: TGTGCCAGCAGCTTGGGGAGGGACAGACTTCAAGAGACCCAGTACTTC.

This clone was seen a few times. The V gene is TRBV18, the J gene TRBJ2-5, with D unresolved. Germline lookup yields CDR1 KGHSH and CDR2 LQKENI. With 1 base removed from V and 2 bases from J, the gap between germline ends came to 8 bases. The CDR3 is 14 residues long. CDR3 sequence (DNA): TGTGCCAGCTCACCACGGGAATGGCAAGAGACCCAGTACTTC. Protein product: CASSPREWQETQYF. Complete variable domain (other parts from reference TRBV18 and TRBJ2-5): NAGVMQNPRHLVRRRGQEARLRCSPMKGHSHVYWYRQLPEEGLKFMVYLQKENIIDESGMPKERFSAEFPKEGPSILRIQQVVRGDSAAYFCASSPREWQETQYFGPGTRLLVL.